One and the same sample provided the 21 T cell receptor beta chains below, sequenced in a study of blood T cell repertoires in COVID-19. This table comes from immunoSEQ multiplex PCR, and its TCRdb copy is limited to in-frame clones, with some not included. The sample has about 400,000 clones, 86% seen once. Sequencing was carried out using peripheral blood. The receptors stem from a woman aged 30 to 39 with active or convalescent COVID-19.

The chain carries TRBV9 and TRBJ1-2; no definite D call. Looked up from germline, CDR1 is SGDLS and CDR2 is YYNGEE. This CDR3 contains 13 residues. The V end lost 3 bases, the J end lost 8 bases, and 14 bases lay between the germline ends. The DNA for the CDR3 is TGTGCCAGCAGCGGAGGGATAGGAGGGGGCTACACCTTC. Protein: CASSGGIGGGYTF.

The genes are TRBV11-2 and TRBJ2-2, with 8 bases identical to TRBD1. This CDR3 has 15 amino acids. Germline V gene data show CDR1 as SGHAT and CDR2 as FQNNGV. V shed 5 bases and J 2 bases; nucleotides not matched to a gene: 4. This CDR3 is CASSEQGVNTGELFF. The CDR3 DNA sequence: TGTGCCAGCAGCGAACAGGGGGTAAACACCGGGGAGCTGTTTTTT.

The rearrangement joins TRBV4-1 to TRBJ2-2; 8 bases align to TRBD1. J was trimmed by 6 bases and V by 0 bases; bases with no gene match: 6. Germline assignment: CDR1 MGHRA and CDR2 YSYEKL. The CDR3 has 16 amino acids. The CDR3 DNA is TGCGCCAGCAGCCAAGATCCGACAGGGGTCCCCGGGGAGCTGTTTTTT. Residues: CASSQDPTGVPGELFF.

The chain joins TRBV12-3 or TRBV12-4 to TRBJ1-1; TRBD1 is a possible D gene (6 bases). V was pared by 6 bases and J by 10 bases, with 15 bases between. The CDR3 covers 12 residues. This CDR3 is CASRSPQGRAFF. The DNA of the CDR3 is TGTGCCAGCAGGTCTCCACAGGGACGAGCTTTCTTT.

This rearrangement joins TRBV6-5 to TRBJ1-5; no clear D gene. There are 13 residues in the CDR3. The germline gives CDR1 MNHEY, CDR2 SVGAGI. The V and J ends lost 3 bases and 7 bases respectively, with 10 bases between them. Written as DNA, the CDR3 is TGTGCCAGCAGTTATGGGCGCGGGCAGCCCCAGCATTTT. This codes for CASSYGRGQPQHF.

This chain uses TRBV6-1 with TRBJ2-3; TRBD2 matches at 8 bases. The CDR3 length is 17 residues. With V trimmed by 2 bases and J by 4 bases, 11 bases remained unmatched. The germline gives CDR1 MNHNS, CDR2 SASEGT. For the CDR3, the DNA is TGTGCCAGCAGTGAACTTGTCGGGGGGGCCAAGGCAGATACGCAGTATTTT. Protein: CASSELVGGAKADTQYF.

This chain connects TRBV27 to TRBJ1-2, with a possible D match to TRBD1 (5 bases). The CDR3 contains 17 residues. CDR1 MNHEY and CDR2 SMNVEV come from the germline V gene (reference sequence). The germline V and J ends were trimmed by 7 bases and 0 bases, with 21 bases remaining between them. This chain's CDR3 is CASTQTMGLLPNYGYTF. CDR3 DNA: TGTGCCAGCACCCAAACCATGGGACTGCTCCCTAACTATGGCTACACCTTC.

The chain couples TRBV29-1 to TRBJ1-1, with D uncertain. The CDR3 is 13 amino acids. Germline V lookup: CDR1 SQVTM, CDR2 ANQGSEA. The V end lost 6 bases, the J end lost 4 bases, and 15 bases lay between the germline ends. The CDR3 loop reads CSVQGGMGTEAFF. The DNA for the CDR3 is TGCAGCGTCCAAGGCGGAATGGGCACTGAAGCTTTCTTT.

The J gene is TRBJ2-3, the V gene TRBV5-1; TRBD2 matches 16 bases. The ends lost 4 bases at V and 0 bases at J; junction bases unmatched: 5. The CDR3 loop spans 18 amino acids. The germline gives CDR1 SGHRS, CDR2 YFSETQ. CDR3 in DNA: TGCGCCAGCAGCCCCGGGACTAGCGGGAGGGCCAGCACAGATACGCAGTATTTT. Translated: CASSPGTSGRASTDTQYF.

This clone was seen only once. The CDR3 protein is CASSLGTAAGELFF. The CDR3 DNA is TGCGCCAGCAGCTTAGGGACAGCCGCCGGGGAGCTGTTTTTT. V is TRBV5-1 and J is TRBJ2-2; 7 bases match TRBD1. Trimming removed 2 bases from V and 6 bases from J; junction bases left unmatched: 4. CDR1 SGHRS and CDR2 YFSETQ come from the germline V gene. This CDR3 has 14 amino acids.

The chain employs TRBV21-1 and TRBJ1-5; the table assigns TRBD1, which was not confirmed against the DNA. TRBV21-1 is listed as a pseudogene. The CDR3 contains 19 residues. Here the CDR3 DNA reads TGTGCCAGCAGCACCCAGGGGGCGCGGAGAGGGTATAGCAATCAGCCCCAGCATTTT. Translating gives CASSTQGARRGYSNQPQHF.

The chain links TRBV3-1 (or the pseudogene TRBV3-2) to TRBJ2-1; 8 bases line up with TRBD1. The CDR3 sequence is 15 residues long. After removal of 4 bases from V and 2 bases from J, the junction contained 4 bases not matched to a gene. Germline V gene data show CDR1 as LGHDT and CDR2 as YNNKEL (reference sequence). The CDR3 sequence: CASSPGTGPYNEQFF. As DNA, the CDR3 is TGTGCCAGCAGCCCCGGGACAGGCCCCTACAATGAGCAGTTCTTC.

The rearrangement links TRBV18 to TRBJ1-5, with D uncertain. The germline V gene has CDR1 KGHSH and CDR2 LQKENI. The CDR3 spans 15 residues. Trimming cost V 2 bases and J 1 base, with 9 bases left between them. The CDR3: CASSPGGQSNQPQHF. The CDR3 DNA sequence: TGTGCCAGCTCACCAGGTGGGCAGAGCAATCAGCCCCAGCATTTT.

In this sample, this clone turned up once. This chain joins TRBV4-2 and TRBJ2-1; no clear D gene. The CDR3 length is 13 residues. Per germline, CDR1 LGHNA and CDR2 YNFKEQ. V was shortened by 0 bases and J by 8 bases, with 8 bases between the two germline ends. This CDR3 is CASSQDGEDEQFF. Here the CDR3 DNA reads TGTGCCAGCAGCCAAGATGGAGAGGATGAGCAGTTCTTC.

The chain is built from TRBV6-5 and TRBJ1-1, with D hard to call. The CDR3 loop spans 14 amino acids. V lost 5 bases, J lost 5 bases, and 15 bases lay in between. CDR1 and CDR2 from the germline V gene are MNHEY and SVGAGI. The CDR3 DNA reads TGTGCCAGCAGTATCAGTATCGAGAGGACTGAAGCTTTCTTT. It is translated as CASSISIERTEAFF.

This clone showed up just once. The chain uses TRBV7-9 and TRBJ1-5; D unresolved. This CDR3 spans 14 amino acids. The germline gives CDR1 SEHNR, CDR2 FQNEAQ (reference sequence). The V end was cut by 2 bases, the J end by 5 bases, with 10 bases between. As DNA, the CDR3 is TGTGCCAGCAGCTTATCCTCGGGAGATCAGCCCCAGCATTTT. Protein sequence: CASSLSSGDQPQHF.

The chain employs TRBV4-1 and TRBJ1-2; 7 positions agree with TRBD1. Germline loops: CDR1 MGHRA, CDR2 YSYEKL. Losses at the gene ends were 4 bases for V and 6 bases for J; bases not matched to a gene: 2. This CDR3 is 12 amino acids long. CDR3 residues: CASSPQGNGYTF. The CDR3 DNA sequence: TGCGCCAGCAGCCCACAGGGGAATGGCTACACCTTC.

The chain employs TRBV6-5 and TRBJ1-5; 10 bases are shared with TRBD1. The CDR3 loop spans 15 amino acids. Germline V gene sequence: CDR1 MNHEY, CDR2 SVGAGI. With 6 bases clipped from V and 6 bases from J, the junction kept 8 bases outside the gene matches. CDR3 region: CASRDLGQGFQPQHF. CDR3 nucleotide sequence: TGTGCCAGCAGGGACCTGGGACAGGGGTTTCAGCCCCAGCATTTT.

This chain connects TRBV5-1 to TRBJ2-1; 7 bases align to TRBD1. The V gene end was trimmed by 4 bases and the J gene end by 2 bases; junction bases not matched to a gene: 6. Looked up from germline, CDR1 is SGHRS and CDR2 is YFSETQ. The CDR3 totals 15 residues. The CDR3 is CASSTGQEPYNEQFF. CDR3 sequence (DNA): TGCGCCAGCAGCACCGGACAGGAGCCCTACAATGAGCAGTTCTTC.

The chain couples TRBV7-9 to TRBJ2-1; D not certain. Looked up from germline, CDR1 is SEHNR and CDR2 is FQNEAQ (reference sequence). The V gene lost 5 bases and the J gene lost 8 bases, with 16 bases spanning the gap. The CDR3 contains 14 residues. The CDR3 DNA is TGTGCCAGCAGCCCCCCCCGGGTTTTCGATGAGCAGTTCTTC. It translates to CASSPPRVFDEQFF.

This rearrangement joins TRBV19 to TRBJ1-5, with 8 bases aligning to TRBD1. This CDR3 has 15 residues. The germline CDR1 and CDR2 sequences are LNHDA and SQIVND (reference sequence). V gave up 8 bases and J gave up 1 base; unmatched junction bases: 7. In DNA form, the CDR3 reads TGTGCCAGTTCTCCTAACAGGGGGAGCAATCAGCCCCAGCATTTT. It specifies CASSPNRGSNQPQHF. Combining the CDR3 with reference TRBV19 and TRBJ1-5 gives the whole variable domain DGGITQSPKYLFRKEGQNVTLSCEQNLNHDAMYWYRQDPGQGLRLIYYSQIVNDFQKGDIAEGYSVSREKKESFPLTVTSAQKNPTAFYLCASSPNRGSNQPQHFGDGTRLSIL.